This T cell receptor (beta chain) was sequenced in a study of T-cell memory formation after mild COVID-19 (dated by TCRdb to the early 2020s). Concerning the study at large: TCR sequence clusters from the two donors were largely donor specific. Longitudinal TCRalpha and TCRbeta repertoire sequencing tracked T-cell clones expanding and contracting after mild COVID-19 in a couple of donors. Two young, previously healthy adult volunteers, one female and one male, were included in the cohort. Overall results and qualifications from the work: The detection of some responding clones in pre-infection memory suggests that pre-existing cross-reactive memory T cells joined the SARS-CoV-2 response. Clones contracting from day 15 to 85 had balanced CD4/CD8 phenotypes, while a second wave expanding from day 15 to 37 was biased towards CD4+. Only a couple of mild cases were covered in the study, and larger cohorts including severe cases with pre-infection samples were considered necessary. Contracting CD4+ clones were located mainly in the CM and EM memory subsets, whereas CD8+ clones were found to be enriched in EMRA. SARS-CoV-2 specificity of the second-wave clones peaking on day 37 was not confirmed.

At the junction V is shortened by 7 bases and J by 2 bases, with 17 bases in between. Looking up the germline V gene yields CDR1 SGHVS and CDR2 FQNEAQ. From its cysteine to its phenylalanine, the CDR3 spans 15 amino acids. The entry retains the CDR3 DNA only, 45 bases that are in frame from base 1. Ficoll-Paque density gradient centrifugation was the method used to isolate PBMCs. Sequencing was carried out with an Illumina NovaSeq 6000. TCRalpha and TCRbeta cDNA libraries were constructed by 5'RACE with constant-segment primers, with sample barcodes and unique molecular identifiers being introduced. RNA was extracted from every sample with Trizol reagent. The libraries were amplified in two PCR steps, and the second step added a second sample barcode and Illumina TruSeq adapters. Libraries were sequenced on an Illumina NovaSeq with 2 x 150 bp paired-end reads. The authors' analysis ran thus. The reads were demultiplexed and collapsed into UMI-guided consensus sequences using migec v1.2.7. With mixcr v2.1.11, UMI consensuses were aligned to TRA and TRB V and J templates and assembled into clonotypes. A clonotype was counted as expanded or contracted only if both edgeR and NoisET called the change significant, with noise models trained on biological replicates. For edgeR calls, the cutoffs were a false discovery rate-adjusted p below 0.01 and a log2 fold-change threshold of 1. PCA with hierarchical clustering of max-normalized trajectories of the 1000 most abundant clonotypes was used as exploratory dynamics analysis. Separately sequenced CD4+ and CD8+ repertoires were used to assign the CD4 or CD8 phenotype of responding clones. TCRdb's own reprocessing of the public reads used fastp at Q25 and MiXCR and kept productive beta chains. A single entry per CDR3 protein holds the most common genes and DNA from its merged rows. The V and J calls reflect TCRdb's pipeline rather than the authors' work. The sample includes under 650,000 distinct CDR3 sequences, with around 17% observed a single time. 12% of the sample goes to the ten largest clones.

This clonotype has a handful of counts. Its antigen is still unknown. Base qualities are not at hand, and no much larger clone is one base apart. This receptor was identified in an adult woman who had mild COVID-19 (a few samples of this study predate the infection). The sample titles of this study are shuffled in the database, so cell type and time point are left out; the donor was told from shared clones. The rearranged segments are TRBV7-8 and TRBJ2-5; TRBD2 might be the D gene, on 6 matching bases. Sequencing was carried out using PBMCs or a T cell subset sorted from them (not recorded which). Here the CDR3 is given as CASNNPGEYQETQYF. The nucleotides are TGTGCCAGCAACAACCCGGGGGAATATCAAGAGACCCAGTACTTC.